These 29 T cell receptor beta chains originate from one sample sequenced in a study of blood T cell repertoires in COVID-19. Only in-frame clones appear in the TCRdb table, and some are missing; sequencing was by immunoSEQ multiplex PCR. The data contain over 400,000 clones, 70% to 90% of them singletons. Sequencing input: peripheral blood. The receptors were gathered from a human donor in a cohort sampled during active COVID-19.

The V call is TRBV29-1, the J call TRBJ2-1; D ambiguous. The V end lost 5 bases, the J end lost 4 bases, and 9 bases lay between the germline ends. CDR1 is SQVTM and CDR2 is ANQGSEA in the germline V gene. The CDR3 contains 12 residues. CDR3 sequence reads: CSVLFVYNEQFF. Written as DNA, the CDR3 is TGCAGCGTTCTCTTCGTTTACAATGAGCAGTTCTTC.

In DNA form, the CDR3 reads TGCGCCAGCAACCCAGCGGGAGCTTGGAATACGCAGTATTTT. Protein product: CASNPAGAWNTQYF. The chain couples TRBV5-1 to TRBJ2-3; 8 positions match TRBD2. The trim removed 6 bases at V and 7 bases at J, leaving 10 bases unmatched. Germline values: CDR1 SGHRS, CDR2 YFSETQ. CDR3 length equals 14 residues. Variable domain in full (rest from reference TRBV5-1 and TRBJ2-3): KAGVTQTPRYLIKTRGQQVTLSCSPISGHRSVSWYQQTPGQGLQFLFEYFSETQRNKGNFPGRFSGRQFSNSRSEMNVSTLELGDSALYLCASNPAGAWNTQYFGPGTRLTVL.

The chain joins TRBV5-6 to TRBJ1-1; D is uncertain. Germline values: CDR1 SGHDT, CDR2 YYEEEE. V was trimmed by 9 bases and J by 5 bases, leaving 17 bases between them. The CDR3 loop spans 13 amino acids. CDR3 DNA sequence: TGTGCCACTCCTGGTCGGGGTTGGACTGAAGCTTTCTTT. Its protein product is CATPGRGWTEAFF.

The V call is TRBV13, the J call TRBJ1-6, with TRBD1 matching over 7 bases. This CDR3 comprises 16 residues. The V segment lost 5 bases and the J segment 7 bases; nucleotides outside the gene matches: 11. Germline V gene sequence: CDR1 PRHDT, CDR2 FYEKMQ (reference sequence). The CDR3 spells CASSPRGTVGNSPLHF. In DNA, the CDR3 is TGTGCCAGCAGCCCCAGGGGGACAGTTGGGAATTCACCCCTCCACTTT.

The chain couples TRBV28 to TRBJ1-2; D might be TRBD1 (5 bases). V was cut by 6 bases and J by 0 bases, with 14 bases left in between. This CDR3 contains 15 residues. Germline CDR1 is MDHEN and CDR2 is SYDVKM. CDR3 protein: CASRVSGIANYGYTF. The CDR3 DNA is TGTGCCAGCAGAGTGTCAGGGATCGCTAACTATGGCTACACCTTC.

This clone has more than one count but fewer than ten. The rearrangement joins TRBV19 to TRBJ1-1; no firm D call. Germline V gives CDR1 LNHDA, CDR2 SQIVND (reference sequence). The CDR3 consists of 14 residues. V lost 7 bases and J lost 3, with 15 bases in between. The CDR3 sequence: CASIVRVQDTEAFF. The DNA for the CDR3 is TGTGCCAGTATTGTGCGGGTTCAGGACACTGAAGCTTTCTTT.

The chain employs TRBV24-1 and TRBJ2-3, with TRBD1 matching over 7 bases. The V gene's germline CDR1 is KGHDR and CDR2 SFDVKD. There are 15 residues in the CDR3. V lost 5 bases and J lost 0; bases outside the gene matches: 4. CDR3 amino acids: CATSGTGASTDTQYF. The CDR3 DNA reads TGTGCCACCAGTGGCACAGGGGCTAGCACAGATACGCAGTATTTT.

This clone showed up just once. As DNA, the CDR3 is TGTGCCACCAGCAAGCGGACTAGCGTAAGCACAGATACGCAGTATTTT. Its translation is CATSKRTSVSTDTQYF. The chain has TRBV15 and TRBJ2-3; 9 bases are a match to TRBD2. Per germline, CDR1 LNHNV and CDR2 YYDKDF (reference sequence). Trimming took 4 bases from V and 0 from J; bases not matched to a gene: 5. The CDR3 sequence is 16 residues long.

This chain connects TRBV9 to TRBJ2-1, with 10 bases fitting TRBD1. V lost 1 base to trimming and J lost 7 bases; unmatched junction nucleotides: 11. The CDR3 extends over 17 amino acids. CDR1 and CDR2 from the germline V gene are SGDLS and YYNGEE. CDR3 region: CASSVSTPGQGMNEQFF. The CDR3 DNA is TGTGCCAGCAGCGTATCTACCCCGGGACAGGGGATGAATGAGCAGTTCTTC. The entire variable domain, with the rest obtained from reference TRBV9 and TRBJ2-1, is as follows: DSGVTQTPKHLITATGQRVTLRCSPRSGDLSVYWYQQSLDQGLQFLIQYYNGEERAKGNILERFSAQQFPDLHSELNLSSLELGDSALYFCASSVSTPGQGMNEQFFGPGTRLTVL.

V usage is TRBV5-1 and J usage is TRBJ1-4, with D possibly TRBD1 on 5 matching bases. There are 16 residues in the CDR3. Trimming shortened V by 4 bases and J by 0 bases, and 13 bases separated the two germline ends. Germline CDR1 reads SGHRS; CDR2 reads YFSETQ. CDR3 sequence: CASSLPAGATNEKLFF. CDR3 bases: TGCGCCAGCAGCCTTCCCGCGGGGGCAACTAATGAAAAACTGTTTTTT.

Only one count was recorded for this clone. The chain is built from TRBV7-2 and TRBJ2-7, with 7 bases that match TRBD1. The CDR3 spans 14 residues. V lost 4 bases to trimming and J lost 3 bases; unmatched junction nucleotides: 6. Germline V gene data show CDR1 as SGHTA and CDR2 as FQGNSA. CDR3 sequence (DNA): TGTGCCAGCAGCTCAAATGGACAGGACTACGAGCAGTACTTC. Amino acid sequence: CASSSNGQDYEQYF.

A word on this clone: Other DNA sequences of this sample code for an identical CDR3. The J gene is TRBJ2-3, the V gene TRBV19; 11 bases line up with TRBD2. Germline V gives CDR1 LNHDA, CDR2 SQIVND (reference sequence). V lost 8 bases and J lost 3; bases outside the gene matches: 1. The CDR3 runs 13 residues. CDR3 amino acids: CASRTSGTDTQYF. DNA for the CDR3: TGTGCCAGTCGGACTAGCGGGACAGATACGCAGTATTTT.

V usage is TRBV11-2 and J usage is TRBJ2-1; a possible D gene is TRBD2 (6 bases). The germline V and J ends were trimmed by 6 bases and 1 base, with 13 bases remaining between them. The CDR3 is 15 residues long. Germline V CDR1 and CDR2: SGHAT, FQNNGV. The CDR3 sequence is CASRRPGGSYNEQFF. The CDR3 nucleotides are TGTGCCAGCAGAAGACCCGGGGGTTCCTACAATGAGCAGTTCTTC.

The chain couples TRBV7-2 to TRBJ2-1, with 10 nucleotides matching TRBD2. Looked up from germline, CDR1 is SGHTA and CDR2 is FQGNSA. The CDR3 sequence is 19 residues long. V was pared by 4 bases and J by 3 bases, with 15 bases of the junction left unmatched. Here the CDR3 reads CASSSVELQREGIYNEQFF. The CDR3 DNA sequence: TGTGCCAGCAGCTCCGTCGAGTTGCAGCGGGAGGGAATCTACAATGAGCAGTTCTTC.

The J gene is TRBJ1-4, the V gene TRBV19; 7 nucleotides agree with TRBD1. Germline assignment: CDR1 LNHDA and CDR2 SQIVND (reference sequence). Trimming removed 3 bases from V and 0 bases from J; junction bases left unmatched: 1. The CDR3 runs 15 residues. The CDR3: CASSMDRSTNEKLFF. In DNA form, the CDR3 reads TGTGCCAGTAGTATGGACAGGTCAACTAATGAAAAACTGTTTTTT.

The rearrangement joins TRBV5-1 to TRBJ2-7; 9 bases align to TRBD1. Losses at the gene ends were 3 bases for V and 2 bases for J; bases not matched to a gene: 3. The CDR3 contains 14 residues. CDR1 and CDR2 from the germline V gene are SGHRS and YFSETQ. The CDR3 sequence is CASSWRDRAYEQYF. DNA for the CDR3: TGCGCCAGCAGCTGGAGGGACAGGGCCTACGAGCAGTACTTC.

The genes are TRBV5-4 and TRBJ2-2; TRBD1 aligns across 11 bases. There are 16 residues in the CDR3. Per the germline V gene, CDR1 is SGHNT and CDR2 is YYREEE (reference sequence). The V segment lost 0 bases and the J segment 3 bases; nucleotides outside the gene matches: 1. In DNA form, the CDR3 reads TGTGCCAGCAGCTTGGGGACAGGGGGCTACACCGGGGAGCTGTTTTTT. Translating it yields CASSLGTGGYTGELFF.

The V gene is TRBV12-3 or TRBV12-4, the J gene TRBJ1-2; no clear D gene. V shed 4 bases and J shed 9 bases, with 12 bases lying between them. The CDR3 spans 12 residues. The CDR3 loop is CASSSTYRSYTF. For the CDR3, the DNA is TGTGCCAGCAGTTCCACTTATAGAAGCTACACCTTC.

V is TRBV30 and J is TRBJ1-2, with 12 bases lining up with TRBD1. Trimming cost V 3 bases and J 6 bases; bases outside gene matches: 2. The CDR3 has 13 amino acids. Germline-derived CDR1 and CDR2 are GTSNPN and SVGIG (reference sequence). The DNA for the CDR3 is TGTGCCTGGAGGGGGGACAGGGGGCATGGCTACACCTTC. Translated, it gives CAWRGDRGHGYTF.

The chain combines TRBV28 with TRBJ2-2, with TRBD1 matching over 8 bases. Germline V lookup: CDR1 MDHEN, CDR2 SYDVKM. The V and J ends lost 6 bases and 6 bases, in that order; junction bases with no gene match: 12. The CDR3 sequence is 16 residues long. The CDR3 region is CASRGYRDRYAGELFF. The DNA for the CDR3 is TGTGCCAGCAGGGGATACCGGGACAGGTACGCCGGGGAGCTGTTTTTT.

V usage is TRBV6-6 and J usage is TRBJ2-4; the D gene is possibly TRBD2 (6 bases). Germline V gene sequence: CDR1 MNHNY, CDR2 SVGAGI (reference sequence). The V and J ends lost 2 bases and 2 bases respectively, with 10 bases between them. The CDR3 has 15 amino acids. Here the CDR3 DNA reads TGTGCCAGCAGTTACATCGGGAGCCCCAAAAACATTCAGTACTTC. Translating gives CASSYIGSPKNIQYF.

The genes are TRBV2 and TRBJ1-5; 9 bases agree with TRBD1. The CDR3 has 14 residues. CDR1 is SNHLY and CDR2 is FYNNEI in the germline V gene. J gave up 6 bases and V 6 bases, and 6 bases lay outside the gene matches. The CDR3 reads CASSEDRGGQPQHF. The CDR3 coding sequence is TGTGCCAGCAGCGAGGACAGGGGCGGTCAGCCCCAGCATTTT. Drawing the rest from reference TRBV2 and TRBJ1-5, the complete variable domain is EPEVTQTPSHQVTQMGQEVILRCVPISNHLYFYWYRQILGQKVEFLVSFYNNEISEKSEIFDDQFSVERPDGSNFTLKIRSTKLEDSAMYFCASSEDRGGQPQHFGDGTRLSIL.

The genes are TRBV12-5 and TRBJ1-4; possible D gene TRBD1, 5 bases. Per germline, CDR1 LGHNT and CDR2 FRNRAP. The V end was cut by 5 bases, the J end by 4 bases, with 14 bases between. The CDR3 length is 15 residues. CDR3 DNA sequence: TGTGCTAGTGGTCCTAACAGGTATCATAATGAAAAACTGTTTTTT. This codes for CASGPNRYHNEKLFF.

V is TRBV12-5 and J is TRBJ1-2, with TRBD1 matching over 9 bases. The V segment lost 6 bases and the J segment 2 bases; nucleotides outside the gene matches: 4. Germline V gene lookup returns CDR1 LGHNT and CDR2 FRNRAP. The CDR3 has 14 residues. The CDR3 DNA follows: TGTGCTAGTGGACGGGACAGGGAAAACTATGGCTACACCTTC. This sequence encodes CASGRDRENYGYTF.

This chain uses TRBV30 with TRBJ2-5, with TRBD1 as a possible D gene (6 bases). The CDR3 length is 14 residues. Germline CDR1 is GTSNPN and CDR2 is SVGIG (reference sequence). The V and J ends lost 2 bases and 2 bases respectively, with 12 bases between them. CDR3 sequence (DNA): TGTGCCTGGAGTTTGGACAGAGCGCAAGAGACCCAGTACTTC. Residues: CAWSLDRAQETQYF.

This clone was found once. This chain links TRBV5-1 with TRBJ2-3; 9 bases are shared with TRBD2. The CDR3 extends over 15 amino acids. Germline V gene data show CDR1 as SGHRS and CDR2 as YFSETQ. V trimming: 4 bases; J trimming: 4 bases; junction bases outside the gene matches: 7. CDR3 in amino acids: CASSPGGLAADTQYF. CDR3 coding DNA: TGCGCCAGCAGCCCCGGGGGACTAGCAGCAGATACGCAGTATTTT. Variable domain in full (rest from reference TRBV5-1 and TRBJ2-3): KAGVTQTPRYLIKTRGQQVTLSCSPISGHRSVSWYQQTPGQGLQFLFEYFSETQRNKGNFPGRFSGRQFSNSRSEMNVSTLELGDSALYLCASSPGGLAADTQYFGPGTRLTVL.

This chain uses TRBV20-1 with TRBJ2-5; 12 nucleotides agree with TRBD2. Germline V CDR1 and CDR2: DFQATT, SNEGSKA (reference sequence). This CDR3 is built from 11 residues. Trimming cost V 7 bases and J 6 bases; bases outside gene matches: 0. CDR3 in amino acids: CSGTSGKTQYF. CDR3 in DNA: TGCAGTGGGACTAGCGGGAAGACCCAGTACTTC.

The chain uses TRBV18 and TRBJ1-1; the D gene is possibly TRBD1 (6 bases). Trimming stripped 2 bases from V and 4 bases from J, with 20 bases between. CDR1 is KGHSH, CDR2 LQKENI, per germline. CDR3 length: 17 amino acids. The CDR3 protein is CASSPRAFAGAPTEAFF. CDR3 nucleotide sequence: TGTGCCAGCTCACCAAGGGCCTTCGCAGGGGCGCCCACTGAAGCTTTCTTT.

The chain couples TRBV7-2 to TRBJ2-1, with 9 bases aligning to TRBD2. Germline-derived CDR1 and CDR2 are SGHTA and FQGNSA. CDR3 length: 17 residues. V shed 5 bases, J shed 5 bases, and the junction held 13 bases outside the gene matches. CDR3 loop: CASSLRAGGKIDNEQFF. The DNA for the CDR3 is TGTGCCAGCAGCCTAAGGGCGGGAGGGAAAATCGACAATGAGCAGTTCTTC.